Listed here are 32 T cell receptor beta chains from one sample, sequenced in a study of blood T cell repertoires in COVID-19. TCRdb's table, derived via immunoSEQ multiplex PCR, lists solely in-frame clones and lacks some. The sample includes some 260,000 clones, about 89% of them seen just once. Sequencing was done on a sample of PBMCs or T cells enriched from blood (not recorded which). Receptors were obtained from a man aged 40-50 years who had recovered from COVID-19.

This chain connects TRBV27 to TRBJ1-1; D gene ambiguous. CDR3 length: 14 amino acids. Germline values: CDR1 MNHEY, CDR2 SMNVEV (reference sequence). Trimming took 7 bases from V and 6 from J, leaving 18 bases between them. CDR3 region: CASTQNKAGAEAFF. The CDR3 DNA sequence: TGTGCCAGCACCCAAAACAAGGCGGGCGCTGAAGCTTTCTTT.

This sequence joins TRBV9 and TRBJ2-3, with TRBD2 matching over 11 bases. The trim removed 0 bases at V and 6 bases at J, leaving 12 bases unmatched. Germline V gene sequence: CDR1 SGDLS, CDR2 YYNGEE. The CDR3 length is 18 residues. In nucleotides, the CDR3 is TGTGCCAGCAGCGTAGATGGGAGACTAGCGGGGATTTTGGATACGCAGTATTTT. It codes for CASSVDGRLAGILDTQYF.

This clone showed up just once. This rearrangement joins TRBV25-1 to TRBJ1-5, with TRBD1 matching over 9 bases. V trimming: 3 bases; J trimming: 4 bases; junction bases outside the gene matches: 10. The CDR3 sequence is 17 residues long. CDR1 is MGHDK and CDR2 is SYGVNS in the germline V gene. The CDR3 DNA reads TGTGCCAGCAGTGAGGGTACGACAGGGGGTATGAATCAGCCCCAGCATTTT. It yields the protein CASSEGTTGGMNQPQHF.

This clone was seen more than once but under ten times. The chain carries TRBV19 and TRBJ2-1; the D gene is possibly TRBD2 (6 bases). The CDR3 runs 14 residues. The V end lost 5 bases, the J end lost 2 bases, and 10 bases lay between the germline ends. CDR1 is LNHDA and CDR2 is SQIVND in the germline V gene (reference sequence). CDR3 residues: CASSRRETYNEQFF. The CDR3 bases are TGTGCCAGTAGTCGACGGGAGACCTACAATGAGCAGTTCTTC.

This chain links TRBV4-3 with TRBJ2-5; 7 nucleotides match TRBD2. CDR3 size: 16 residues. V shed 4 bases and J 2 bases; nucleotides not matched to a gene: 10. CDR1 LGHNA and CDR2 YSLEER come from the germline V gene. CDR3 bases: TGCGCCAGCAGCCGGTTGGGAGGACTAGGGCAAGAGACCCAGTACTTC. It is translated as CASSRLGGLGQETQYF.

CDR3 sequence reads: CANLHRHKAYEQYF. As DNA, the CDR3 is TGCGCCAACCTCCACAGGCACAAGGCCTACGAGCAGTACTTC. The rearrangement joins TRBV10-1 to TRBJ2-7, with D possibly being TRBD1 (5 bases). The germline V gene encodes CDR1 WNHNN and CDR2 SYGVQD (reference sequence). V was cut by 10 bases and J by 2 bases, with 18 bases left in between. The CDR3 runs 14 residues.

The rearrangement uses TRBV7-9 and TRBJ1-2; 8 bases match TRBD1. The germline V gene encodes CDR1 SEHNR and CDR2 FQNEAQ (reference sequence). J gave up 2 bases and V 1 base, and 3 bases lay outside the gene matches. The CDR3 consists of 15 residues. The CDR3 nucleotides are TGTGCCAGCAGCTTAGATCAGGGGGCCAACTATGGCTACACCTTC. Protein sequence: CASSLDQGANYGYTF.

The chain couples TRBV6-5 to TRBJ1-6, with 8 nucleotides matching TRBD1. Germline values: CDR1 MNHEY, CDR2 SVGAGI. The CDR3 extends over 15 amino acids. Trimming took 2 bases from V and 3 from J; bases not matched to a gene: 0. In nucleotides, the CDR3 is TGTGCCAGCAGTTACGACAGGGGCTATAATTCACCCCTCCACTTT. Translation gives CASSYDRGYNSPLHF.

The rearrangement joins TRBV29-1 to TRBJ1-2, with 11 bases aligning to TRBD1. V lost 4 bases and J lost 3; bases outside the gene matches: 7. The CDR3 runs 15 residues. Germline CDR1 is SQVTM and CDR2 is ANQGSEA. CDR3 amino acids: CSVVILGQGDYGYTF. The CDR3 DNA sequence: TGCAGCGTTGTAATTTTGGGACAGGGGGACTATGGCTACACCTTC. The full variable domain, with the rest looked up from reference TRBV29-1 and TRBJ1-2, is SAVISQKPSRDICQRGTSLTIQCQVDSQVTMMFWYRQQPGQSLTLIATANQGSEATYESGFVIDKFPISRPNLTFSTLTVSNMSPEDSSIYLCSVVILGQGDYGYTFGSGTRLTVV.

This chain uses TRBV19 with TRBJ2-7, with a possible D match to TRBD2 (6 bases). This CDR3 spans 15 amino acids. CDR1 and CDR2 (germline): LNHDA, SQIVND (reference sequence). V gave up 5 bases and J gave up 0 bases, with 14 bases separating them. This CDR3 reads CASSFGTASSYEQYF. CDR3 in DNA: TGTGCCAGTAGTTTCGGGACTGCAAGCTCCTACGAGCAGTACTTC.

This chain connects TRBV6-5 to TRBJ2-2, with TRBD2 as a possible D gene (5 bases). Trimming stripped 6 bases from V and 5 bases from J, with 10 bases between. The CDR3 is 13 residues long. Germline lookup yields CDR1 MNHEY and CDR2 SVGAGI. The CDR3 DNA reads TGTGCCAGCAGCCGGGGATGGACCGGGGAGCTGTTTTTT. This codes for CASSRGWTGELFF.

The chain carries TRBV5-1 and TRBJ2-7, with D unclear. The germline gives CDR1 SGHRS, CDR2 YFSETQ. The V gene lost 0 bases and the J gene lost 2 bases, with 9 bases spanning the gap. The CDR3 consists of 14 residues. The CDR3 DNA is TGCGCCAGCAGCTTGGCCCAGGCGACCTACGAGCAGTACTTC. It is translated as CASSLAQATYEQYF.

The CDR3: CASSVDRGGDTQYF. CDR3 DNA: TGTGCCAGCAGCGTGGACAGGGGGGGGGATACGCAGTATTTT. The rearrangement links TRBV11-2 to TRBJ2-3; 10 bases are a match to TRBD1. CDR1 SGHAT and CDR2 FQNNGV come from the germline V gene. J was trimmed by 6 bases and V by 5 bases; bases with no gene match: 5. The CDR3 covers 14 residues. Full variable domain (outside the CDR3, taken from reference TRBV11-2 and TRBJ2-3): EAGVAQSPRYKIIEKRQSVAFWCNPISGHATLYWYQQILGQGPKLLIQFQNNGVVDDSQLPKDRFSAERLKGVDSTLKIQPAKLEDSAVYLCASSVDRGGDTQYFGPGTRLTVL.

J is TRBJ1-1 and V is TRBV18; D may be TRBD1 (5 bases). V was clipped by 3 bases and J by 1 base, with 12 bases between them. The CDR3 has 15 amino acids. Per the germline V gene, CDR1 is KGHSH and CDR2 is LQKENI. The CDR3, as DNA: TGTGCCAGCTCACCTTCGACAGCTGAGAACACTGAAGCTTTCTTT. Amino acid sequence: CASSPSTAENTEAFF.

The gene calls are TRBV11-2 and TRBJ1-5; 8 nucleotides agree with TRBD1. Germline V gene sequence: CDR1 SGHAT, CDR2 FQNNGV. Losses at the gene ends were 4 bases for V and 7 bases for J; bases not matched to a gene: 6. This CDR3 comprises 14 residues. CDR3 loop: CASSWTGSGQPQHF. The DNA of the CDR3 is TGTGCCAGCAGCTGGACAGGGTCGGGGCAGCCCCAGCATTTT.

The chain recombines TRBV7-6 with TRBJ2-3; 10 nucleotides align to TRBD2. CDR1 is SGHVS and CDR2 is FNYEAQ in the germline V gene. The V segment lost 0 bases and the J segment 6 bases; nucleotides outside the gene matches: 9. CDR3 length: 17 residues. The CDR3 spells CASSLAPLAGVSDTQYF. The CDR3 DNA is TGTGCCAGCAGCTTAGCGCCCCTAGCGGGGGTGTCGGATACGCAGTATTTT.

The chain employs TRBV27 and TRBJ2-1, with 10 bases matching TRBD2. CDR1 is MNHEY, CDR2 SMNVEV, per germline (reference sequence). Trimming at V came to 3 bases and at J to 6 bases, leaving 11 bases not matched to a gene. This CDR3 spans 17 amino acids. In DNA form, the CDR3 reads TGTGCCAGCAGTTTTCTGTTGGCAGCGGGAGGGAGCAATGAGCAGTTCTTC. Amino acids: CASSFLLAAGGSNEQFF.

The chain combines TRBV7-2 with TRBJ1-5; D ambiguous. V was trimmed by 3 bases and J by 2 bases, leaving 8 bases between them. The CDR3 totals 14 residues. Germline assignment: CDR1 SGHTA and CDR2 FQGNSA. CDR3 coding DNA: TGTGCCAGCAGCTTCAACGGTGGCAATCAGCCCCAGCATTTT. This translates into CASSFNGGNQPQHF.

The V call is TRBV11-2, the J call TRBJ1-4; 9 bases map to TRBD1. Trimming took 3 bases from V and 8 from J; bases not matched to a gene: 10. Germline CDR1 SGHAT, CDR2 FQNNGV. The CDR3 sequence is 16 residues long. CDR3 DNA sequence: TGTGCCAGCAGCTTGGACGGGACAGGGCTGTTGGAAAAACTGTTTTTT. Translation: CASSLDGTGLLEKLFF. The whole variable domain, filled in from reference TRBV11-2 and TRBJ1-4, reads EAGVAQSPRYKIIEKRQSVAFWCNPISGHATLYWYQQILGQGPKLLIQFQNNGVVDDSQLPKDRFSAERLKGVDSTLKIQPAKLEDSAVYLCASSLDGTGLLEKLFFGSGTQLSVL.

The chain employs TRBV11-3 and TRBJ1-4, with D unresolved. The CDR3 sequence is 15 residues long. The germline V gene encodes CDR1 SGHNT and CDR2 YENEEA. Between the trimmed V and J ends, which lost 2 bases and 4 bases, there was a span of 11 bases. This CDR3 is CASSLRGMVNEKLFF. The CDR3 DNA reads TGTGCCAGCAGCTTACGCGGGATGGTTAATGAAAAACTGTTTTTT.

The V and J genes are TRBV21-1 and TRBJ2-3; the D call of TRBD2 is as the table states it, not checked on the DNA. TRBV21-1 constitutes a pseudogene. The CDR3 spans 17 residues. The CDR3 loop is CASSKSASGGRTDTQYF. CDR3 coding DNA: TGTGCCAGCAGCAAATCCGCTAGCGGGGGGCGCACAGATACGCAGTATTTT.

This sequence joins TRBV27 and TRBJ2-7, with TRBD2 as a possible D gene (5 bases). The CDR3 has 13 amino acids. Germline loops: CDR1 MNHEY, CDR2 SMNVEV (reference sequence). Trimming removed 7 bases at V and 3 bases at J, with 13 bases between. Here the CDR3 DNA reads TGTGCCAGCAAAAACCGGGGATACTACGAGCAGTACTTC. It is translated as CASKNRGYYEQYF.

The V gene is TRBV28, the J gene TRBJ2-7; TRBD2 might be the D (5 bases). This CDR3 contains 16 residues. V dropped 3 bases and J dropped 1 base, with 16 bases sitting between them. Looked up from germline, CDR1 is MDHEN and CDR2 is SYDVKM. The CDR3 DNA is TGTGCCAGCAGTTTTGGGAGTTCTATACATTCCTACGAGCAGTACTTC. Translation: CASSFGSSIHSYEQYF.

Points on this clone: Different DNA sequences within this sample yield the same CDR3. V usage is TRBV4-1 and J usage is TRBJ1-3, with unresolved D. V was trimmed by 1 base and J by 0 bases, leaving 7 bases between them. The V gene's germline CDR1 is MGHRA and CDR2 YSYEKL. The CDR3 length is 15 residues. Written as DNA, the CDR3 is TGCGCCAGCAGCCAAGTACTGAGCTCTGGAAACACCATATATTTT. Amino acid sequence: CASSQVLSSGNTIYF.

This chain links TRBV12-3 or TRBV12-4 with TRBJ2-1, with 7 bases matching TRBD2. V lost 7 bases and J lost 9; bases outside the gene matches: 9. The CDR3 length is 13 residues. The DNA for the CDR3 is TGTGCCAGCAAAGCCCACGGGAGGAGTGAGCAGTTCTTC. Amino acids: CASKAHGRSEQFF.

The rearrangement joins TRBV28 to TRBJ2-3; weak D call: TRBD2 (6 bases). Trimming took off 3 bases at V and 1 base at J, with 14 bases between the two ends. CDR1 is MDHEN and CDR2 is SYDVKM in the germline V gene. The CDR3 spans 16 residues. CDR3 protein: CASSFWGRNGTDTQYF. Written as DNA, the CDR3 is TGTGCCAGCAGTTTTTGGGGGAGGAACGGCACAGATACGCAGTATTTT.

This chain joins TRBV11-1 and TRBJ1-1; D is unresolved. Germline V CDR1 and CDR2: SGHAT, FQDESV (reference sequence). Trimming cost V 0 bases and J 3 bases, with 14 bases left between them. CDR3 length: 16 amino acids. The CDR3 protein is CASSLAPRARDTEAFF. CDR3 bases: TGTGCCAGCAGCTTAGCGCCGCGGGCGCGGGACACTGAAGCTTTCTTT.

The chain carries TRBV21-1 and TRBJ1-1; TRBD1, the D gene given by the table, was not confirmed from the DNA. TRBV21-1 is shown as a pseudogene. CDR3 size: 14 residues. The CDR3 spells CARLQGARNTEAFF. The CDR3 DNA sequence: TGTGCCAGGCTACAGGGGGCGAGGAACACTGAAGCTTTCTTT.

The chain links TRBV10-2 to TRBJ1-1; D is ambiguous. From germline, CDR1 is WSHSY and CDR2 SAAADI. V gave up 5 bases and J gave up 1 base, with 8 bases separating them. This CDR3 has 13 amino acids. The CDR3 DNA reads as TGCGCCAGCAGTTTCCAGAAGAACACTGAAGCTTTCTTT. It yields the protein CASSFQKNTEAFF.

The V call is TRBV5-5, the J call TRBJ2-1; D unresolved. The CDR3 length is 13 residues. Germline assignment: CDR1 SGHKS and CDR2 YYEKEE (reference sequence). V lost 1 base, J lost 5 bases, and 7 bases lay in between. The CDR3 loop is CASSLLANNEQFF. As DNA, the CDR3 is TGTGCCAGCAGCTTGTTAGCTAACAATGAGCAGTTCTTC.

J is TRBJ2-7 and V is TRBV6-5; 9 bases align to TRBD2. CDR3 size: 15 residues. With 1 base clipped from V and 5 bases from J, the junction kept 6 bases outside the gene matches. Germline CDR1 reads MNHEY; CDR2 reads SVGAGI. CDR3 sequence (DNA): TGTGCCAGCAGTTACTGGATAGCGGGAGACCACGAGCAGTACTTC. This codes for CASSYWIAGDHEQYF.

The chain is built from TRBV6-1 and TRBJ1-5, with D perhaps TRBD1 (5 bases). This CDR3 has 12 residues. Deletions cut 1 base from V and 9 bases from J, with 7 bases between. Germline CDR1 MNHNS, CDR2 SASEGT. CDR3 amino acids: CASSEGRGPQHF. As DNA, the CDR3 is TGTGCCAGCAGTGAAGGGAGGGGGCCCCAGCATTTT.